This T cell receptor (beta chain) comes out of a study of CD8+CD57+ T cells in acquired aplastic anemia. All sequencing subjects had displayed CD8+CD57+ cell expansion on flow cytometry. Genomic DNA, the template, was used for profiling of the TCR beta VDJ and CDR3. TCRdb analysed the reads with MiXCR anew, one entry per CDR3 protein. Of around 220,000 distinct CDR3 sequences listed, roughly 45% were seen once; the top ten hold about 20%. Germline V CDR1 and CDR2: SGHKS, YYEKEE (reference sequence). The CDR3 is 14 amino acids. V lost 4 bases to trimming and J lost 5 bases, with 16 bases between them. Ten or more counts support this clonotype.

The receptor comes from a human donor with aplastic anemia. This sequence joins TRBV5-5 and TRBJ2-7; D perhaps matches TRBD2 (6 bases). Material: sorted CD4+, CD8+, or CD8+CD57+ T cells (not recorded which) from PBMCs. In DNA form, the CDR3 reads TGTGCCAGCAGCACGCCGGGAGTAGACCACGAGCAGTACTTC. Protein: CASSTPGVDHEQYF.